This T cell receptor (beta chain) came from a study of vaccination effects on CD4 cells after COVID-19. CD4+ T cell isolation took place after approximately 11 days of culture. The germline gives CDR1 LGHDT, CDR2 YNNKEL (reference sequence). The CDR3 spans 14 residues. The junction had 1 base not matched to a gene; V was cut back by 1 base and J by 4 bases. The assay was immunoSEQ multiplex PCR, and TCRdb's table has in-frame clones only and misses some. The data contain under 50,000 clones, approximately 70% of them singletons. This clone was seen a few times. Its target is not known. The clonotype was recovered from a human donor who received a COVID-19 vaccine. Sequences were derived from CD4+ T cells from PBMCs cultured without peptide, sampled before COVID-19 vaccination. This chain uses TRBV3-1 (or the pseudogene TRBV3-2) with TRBJ1-1; TRBD1 matches 9 bases. CDR3 residues: CASSQGGQGTEAFF. DNA for the CDR3: TGTGCCAGCAGCCAAGGGGGACAGGGCACTGAAGCTTTCTTT.